The clone carrying this TCR beta chain was recorded many times. V was pared by 3 bases and J by 3 bases, with 6 bases of the junction left unmatched. Per the germline V gene, CDR1 is SGDLS and CDR2 is YYNGEE. The CDR3 sequence is 17 residues long. MiXCR was run by TCRdb on the 5' RACE reads, yielding one entry per CDR3 protein. Altogether about 110,000 distinct CDR3 sequences are present, approximately 10% being singletons, with the ten largest covering 20% to 25%. This specimen comes from a study of spatial heterogeneity in lung cancer. Study background: Available follow-up PBMC samples were sequenced, at a median of roughly 2 years post-resection.

Time point denoted: blood at routine non-recurrence follow-up after resection. This chain connects TRBV9 to TRBJ2-1, with TRBD2 identical over 13 bases. This receptor was identified in a female donor with early-stage non-small cell lung cancer. The specimen was PBMCs, collected at follow-up. The CDR3, as DNA: TGTGCCAGCAGCGCCCGACTAGCGGGAGGCCTCTACAATGAGCAGTTCTTC. Translating it yields CASSARLAGGLYNEQFF.